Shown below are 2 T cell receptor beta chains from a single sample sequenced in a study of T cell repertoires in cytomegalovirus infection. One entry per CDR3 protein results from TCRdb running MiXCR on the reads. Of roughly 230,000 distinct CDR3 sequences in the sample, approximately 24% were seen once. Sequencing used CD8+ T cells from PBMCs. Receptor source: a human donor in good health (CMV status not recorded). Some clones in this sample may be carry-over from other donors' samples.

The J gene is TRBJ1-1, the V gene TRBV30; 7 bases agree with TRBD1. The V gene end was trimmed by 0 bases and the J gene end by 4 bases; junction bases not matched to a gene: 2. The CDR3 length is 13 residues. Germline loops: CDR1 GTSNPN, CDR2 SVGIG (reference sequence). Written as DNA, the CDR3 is TGTGCCTGGAGTGTTTCAGGGGGCACTGAAGCTTTCTTT. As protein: CAWSVSGGTEAFF.

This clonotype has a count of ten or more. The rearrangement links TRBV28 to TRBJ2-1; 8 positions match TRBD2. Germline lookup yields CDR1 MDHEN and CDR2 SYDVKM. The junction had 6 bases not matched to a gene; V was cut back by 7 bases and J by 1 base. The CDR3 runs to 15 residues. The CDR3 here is CASKASGPSYNEQFF. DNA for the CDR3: TGTGCCAGCAAGGCTAGCGGGCCTTCCTACAATGAGCAGTTCTTC.